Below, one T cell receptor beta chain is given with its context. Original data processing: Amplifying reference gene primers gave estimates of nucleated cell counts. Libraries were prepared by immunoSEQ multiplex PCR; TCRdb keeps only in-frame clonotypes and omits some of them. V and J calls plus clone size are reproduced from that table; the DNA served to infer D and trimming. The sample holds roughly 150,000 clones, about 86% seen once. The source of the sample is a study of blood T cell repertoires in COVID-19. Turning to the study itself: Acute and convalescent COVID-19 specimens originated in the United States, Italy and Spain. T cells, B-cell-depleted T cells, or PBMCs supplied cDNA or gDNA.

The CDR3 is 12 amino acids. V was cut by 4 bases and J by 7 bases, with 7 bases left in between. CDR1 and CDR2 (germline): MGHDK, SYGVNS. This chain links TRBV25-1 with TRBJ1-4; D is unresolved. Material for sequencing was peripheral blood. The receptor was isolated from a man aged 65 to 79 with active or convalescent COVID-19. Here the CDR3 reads CASSGTGEKLFF. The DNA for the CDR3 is TGTGCCAGCAGTGGAACGGGTGAAAAACTGTTTTTT.